A selection of T cell receptor beta chains follows, all from one sample in a study of identical twins. TCRdb fed the 5' RACE reads into MiXCR, producing one record per CDR3 protein. This table has about 470,000 distinct CDR3 sequences, 20% to 25% appearing once. The data were also submitted as part of a second study, on T cells expressing NK-cell markers.

Sequencing input: CD4+ T cells sorted from blood. The receptors were sampled from a woman aged 18-30 years in good health. CDR3s include the opening cysteine and the closing phenylalanine or tryptophan. The D gene is left open where the match is weak. Part of the rows lack a size; the others show once, few, many or a class for expanded clones.

size	V	J	D	CDR3	DNA
few	TRBV10-3	TRBJ2-1	TRBD1	CAITSGTDEEQFF	TGTGCCATCACGTCCGGGACAGACGAGGAGCAGTTCTTC
few	TRBV12-3/TRBV12-4	TRBJ1-2	NA	CASSLRVRVGLHYGYTF	TGTGCCAGCAGTTTAAGGGTCCGTGTCGGCCTCCACTATGGCTACACCTTC
few	TRBV12-5	TRBJ2-3	NA	CASGSLQGFWDTQYF	TGTGCTAGTGGTTCTCTTCAGGGCTTCTGGGATACGCAGTATTTT
few	TRBV5-4	TRBJ2-7	NA	CASSLDHEQYF	TGTGCCAGCAGCTTGGACCACGAGCAGTACTTC
few	TRBV7-2	TRBJ2-7	NA	CASSQGARAHEQYF	TGTGCCAGCAGCCAGGGAGCTAGAGCCCACGAGCAGTACTTC
NA	TRBV4-1	TRBJ1-5	NA	CASSQDTGYQPQHF	TGCGCCAGCAGCCAAGATACGGGGTATCAGCCCCAGCATTTT
NA	TRBV5-1	TRBJ2-3	TRBD2	CASSHGLADTDTQYF	TGCGCCAGCAGCCATGGACTAGCGGACACAGATACGCAGTATTTT
NA	TRBV28	TRBJ2-5	TRBD2	CASSSPLAGGRETQYF	TGTGCCAGCAGTTCCCCTCTAGCGGGAGGAAGGGAGACCCAGTACTTC
few	TRBV5-1	TRBJ1-6	TRBD1	CASSLNSGGLSPLHF	TGCGCCAGCAGCTTAAATTCAGGGGGCCTATCACCCCTCCACTTT
few	TRBV12-3/TRBV12-4	TRBJ1-1	TRBD1	CASSNVGQGPTEAFF	TGTGCCAGCAGTAATGTCGGACAGGGGCCCACTGAAGCTTTCTTT
NA	TRBV20-1	TRBJ2-1	NA	CSASAQLETEQFF	TGCAGTGCTAGTGCTCAACTAGAGACTGAGCAGTTCTTC
NA	TRBV20-1	TRBJ1-5	NA	CSAAGVGFSQPQHF	TGCAGTGCCGCCGGGGTGGGTTTTTCTCAGCCCCAGCATTTT
many	TRBV7-9	TRBJ1-1	NA	CASRRPGSEAFF	TGTGCCAGCAGACGTCCTGGCAGTGAAGCTTTCTTT
few	TRBV20-1	TRBJ2-7	NA	CSARERLEQYF	TGCAGTGCTAGAGAGCGACTCGAGCAGTACTTC
many	TRBV5-1	TRBJ2-2	NA	CASSLVAPGTGELFF	TGCGCCAGCAGCTTGGTGGCCCCGGGGACCGGGGAGCTGTTTTTT
NA	TRBV20-1	TRBJ1-5	NA	CSARPPGGNQPQHF	TGCAGTGCTAGGCCCCCCGGGGGGAACCAGCCCCAGCATTTT
NA	TRBV27	TRBJ2-2	TRBD1	CASRDRGSTGELFF	TGTGCCAGCAGGGACAGGGGGTCCACCGGGGAGCTGTTTTTT
NA	TRBV20-1	TRBJ1-2	NA	CSAAPQAPNYGYTF	TGCAGTGCCGCTCCCCAGGCCCCAAACTATGGCTACACCTTC
NA	TRBV7-7	TRBJ2-3	TRBD2	CASSFGTSGDTQYF	TGTGCTAGCAGCTTCGGGACTAGCGGGGATACGCAGTATTTT
few	TRBV20-1	TRBJ2-3	NA	CSAHSREGWATDTQYF	TGCAGTGCTCACTCACGTGAAGGTTGGGCCACAGATACGCAGTATTTT
NA	TRBV4-2	TRBJ2-5	NA	CASSQGSGAETQYF	TGTGCCAGCAGCCAAGGATCGGGCGCGGAGACCCAGTACTTC
many	TRBV5-1	TRBJ1-1	TRBD1	CASSLTLTGEGEAFF	TGCGCCAGCAGCCTCACTCTAACAGGGGAAGGTGAAGCTTTCTTT
NA	TRBV7-2	TRBJ2-2	NA	CASSLNRAGTGELFF	TGTGCCAGCAGCCTCAACAGGGCCGGCACCGGGGAGCTGTTTTTT
NA	TRBV5-1	TRBJ2-7	TRBD1	CASSLATDRGHEQYF	TGCGCCAGCAGCTTGGCAACGGACAGGGGTCACGAGCAGTACTTC
NA	TRBV20-1	TRBJ1-2	TRBD1	CSARNLRTGSLGYTF	TGCAGTGCCCGAAACCTAAGGACAGGGTCACTTGGCTACACCTTC
NA	TRBV4-2	TRBJ1-4	NA	CASSLRGRGDEKLFF	TGTGCCAGCAGCCTAAGGGGCAGGGGTGATGAAAAACTGTTTTTT
NA	TRBV6-2/TRBV6-3	TRBJ2-5	NA	CASSHRGPGTQYF	TGTGCCAGCAGTCACCGAGGTCCAGGGACCCAGTACTTC
NA	TRBV20-1	TRBJ2-6	NA	CSARGPEGANVLTF	TGCAGTGCTAGAGGCCCAGAAGGGGCCAACGTCCTGACTTTC
few	TRBV5-1	TRBJ2-5	NA	CASSFGWDGRETQYF	TGCGCCAGCAGCTTTGGTTGGGACGGGAGAGAGACCCAGTACTTC
NA	TRBV20-1	TRBJ2-7	TRBD2	CSAVAGGSYEQYF	TGCAGTGCCGTAGCGGGGGGATCCTACGAGCAGTACTTC
few	TRBV5-5	TRBJ2-4	NA	CASSLGTANNPLIVQYF	TGTGCCAGCAGCTTGGGAACAGCCAATAATCCGCTTATTGTTCAGTACTTC
few	TRBV12-3/TRBV12-4	TRBJ2-3	TRBD2	CASTTKSGGTPTDTQYF	TGTGCCAGCACCACGAAAAGCGGGGGAACGCCCACAGATACGCAGTATTTT
few	TRBV18	TRBJ2-7	TRBD1	CASSLRDRPPYEQYF	TGTGCCAGCTCGCTCAGGGACAGACCTCCCTACGAGCAGTACTTC
NA	TRBV27	TRBJ1-2	TRBD1	CASSLGAGGYGYTF	TGTGCCAGCAGTTTAGGGGCAGGGGGCTATGGCTACACCTTC
few	TRBV11-1	TRBJ2-1	TRBD2	CASVRGGKYNEQFF	TGTGCCAGCGTACGGGGGGGGAAATACAATGAGCAGTTCTTC
NA	TRBV27	TRBJ2-1	TRBD1	CASSLRTGGSNEQFF	TGTGCCAGCAGCCTAAGGACAGGGGGCAGTAATGAGCAGTTCTTC
NA	TRBV29-1	TRBJ2-1	NA	CSVEDPPKQFF	TGCAGCGTTGAAGATCCACCGAAGCAGTTCTTC